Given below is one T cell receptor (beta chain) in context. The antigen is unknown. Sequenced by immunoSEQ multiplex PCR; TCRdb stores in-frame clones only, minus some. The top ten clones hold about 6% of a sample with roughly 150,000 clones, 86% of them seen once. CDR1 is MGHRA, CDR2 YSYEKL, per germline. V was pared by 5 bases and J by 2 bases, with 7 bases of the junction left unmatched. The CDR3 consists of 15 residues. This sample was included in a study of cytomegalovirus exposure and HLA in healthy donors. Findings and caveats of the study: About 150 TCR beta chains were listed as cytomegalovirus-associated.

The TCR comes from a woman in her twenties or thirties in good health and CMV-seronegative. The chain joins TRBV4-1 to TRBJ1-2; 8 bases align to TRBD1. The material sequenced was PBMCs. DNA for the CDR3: TGCGCCAGCAGCTCAGCAGGGGGCGCGAACTATGGCTACACCTTC. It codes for CASSSAGGANYGYTF.